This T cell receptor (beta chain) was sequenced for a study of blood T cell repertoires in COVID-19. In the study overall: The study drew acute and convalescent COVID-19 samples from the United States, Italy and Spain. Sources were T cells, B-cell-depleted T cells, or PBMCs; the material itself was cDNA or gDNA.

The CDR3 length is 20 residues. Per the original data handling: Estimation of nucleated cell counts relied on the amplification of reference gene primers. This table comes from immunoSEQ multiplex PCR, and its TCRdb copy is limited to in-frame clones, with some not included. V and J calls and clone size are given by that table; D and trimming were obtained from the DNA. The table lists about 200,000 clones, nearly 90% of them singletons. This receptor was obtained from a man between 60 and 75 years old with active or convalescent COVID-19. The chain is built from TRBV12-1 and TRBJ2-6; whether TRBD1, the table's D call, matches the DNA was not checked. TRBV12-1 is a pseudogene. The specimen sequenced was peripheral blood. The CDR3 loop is CASSPRTDLLILSGANVLTF. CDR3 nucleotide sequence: TGTGCCAGCAGCCCCCGGACAGACCTCCTTATCCTCTCTGGGGCCAACGTCCTGACTTTC.